This T cell receptor (beta chain) derives from a study of blood T cell repertoires in COVID-19. Study-wide context: The cDNA or gDNA used as material had been derived from T cells, B-cell-depleted T cells, or PBMCs.

This clone was observed a single time. The junction departs from the called germline gene at one end, perhaps through a read error. In terms of age and location, participants ranged from roughly 18 to 90 years and lived in about 25 US areas. Recovery meant two consecutive negative NP/OP PCR tests, professional clearance, or resolved symptoms. As handled by the study authors: Researchers report that nucleated cell counts were estimated from reference gene primer amplification. Sequencing was performed with immunoSEQ multiplex PCR; in TCRdb, only in-frame clones are kept and a portion is missing. V, J and clone size are taken as reported in that table, and D and trimming were inferred from the DNA itself. The sample carries around 170,000 clones, roughly 80% recorded once. Germline assignment: CDR1 SGHRS and CDR2 YFSETQ. The CDR3 sequence is 15 residues long.

The rearrangement links TRBV5-1 to TRBJ2-2; D unclear. This receptor was taken from a woman in her fifties or sixties who had recovered from COVID-19. The sample comprised PBMCs or T cells enriched from blood (not recorded which). CDR3 region: CASRLEASNTGELFF. For the CDR3, the DNA is TGCGCCAGCAGATTGGAAGCTTCGAACACCGGGGAGCTGTTTTTT.